This T cell receptor beta chain was found in a study of cytomegalovirus exposure and HLA in healthy donors. This PCR relied on a set of 60 Vbeta primers and 13 Jbeta primers. Profiled with immunoSEQ multiplex PCR; TCRdb holds only in-frame clones, not every one. The sample has approximately 150,000 clones; 75% to 80% are singletons. Germline CDR1 reads MNHEY; CDR2 reads SVGAGI. There are 13 residues in the CDR3. V was pared by 5 bases and J by 4 bases, with 3 bases of the junction left unmatched. Specimen: PBMCs. This TCR derives from a woman aged 30 to 39 in good health and CMV-seronegative. The V gene is TRBV6-5, the J gene TRBJ1-2; 8 nucleotides agree with TRBD1. The CDR3 DNA reads as TGTGCCAGCAGTATAGACAGGGGCTATGGCTACACCTTC. This encodes CASSIDRGYGYTF.